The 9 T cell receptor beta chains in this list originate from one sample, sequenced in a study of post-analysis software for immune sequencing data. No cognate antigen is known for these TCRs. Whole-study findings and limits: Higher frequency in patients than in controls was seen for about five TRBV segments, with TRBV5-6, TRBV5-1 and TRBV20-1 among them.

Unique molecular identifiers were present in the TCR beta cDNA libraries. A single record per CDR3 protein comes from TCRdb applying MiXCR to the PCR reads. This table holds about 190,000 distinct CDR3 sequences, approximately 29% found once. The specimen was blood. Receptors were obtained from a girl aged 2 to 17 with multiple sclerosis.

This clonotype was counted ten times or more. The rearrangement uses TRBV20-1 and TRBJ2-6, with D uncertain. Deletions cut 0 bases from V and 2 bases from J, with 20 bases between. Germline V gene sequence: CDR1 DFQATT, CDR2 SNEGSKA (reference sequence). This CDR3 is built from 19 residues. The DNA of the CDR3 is TGCAGTGCTAGAGAGGGCTGGAACTCCTGGTCGGCTGGGGCCAACGTCCTGACTTTC. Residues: CSAREGWNSWSAGANVLTF.

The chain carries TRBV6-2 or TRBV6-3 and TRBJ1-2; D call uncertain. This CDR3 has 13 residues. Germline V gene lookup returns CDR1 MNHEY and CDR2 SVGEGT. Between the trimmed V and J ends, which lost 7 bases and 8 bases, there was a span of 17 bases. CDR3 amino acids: CASTQPGRTGYTF. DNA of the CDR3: TGTGCCAGCACCCAACCGGGCCGGACCGGCTACACCTTC.

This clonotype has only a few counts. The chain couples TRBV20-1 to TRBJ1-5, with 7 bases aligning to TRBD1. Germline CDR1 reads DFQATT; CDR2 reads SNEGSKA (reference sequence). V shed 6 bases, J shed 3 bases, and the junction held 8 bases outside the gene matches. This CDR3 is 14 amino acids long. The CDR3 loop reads CSAGDSWDNQPQHF. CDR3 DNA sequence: TGCAGTGCGGGGGACAGCTGGGACAATCAGCCCCAGCATTTT.

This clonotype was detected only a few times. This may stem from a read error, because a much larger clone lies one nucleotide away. CDR3 protein: CATSRGTRGDEQYF. CDR3 sequence (DNA): TGTGCCACCAGCAGAGGGACTAGGGGCGACGAGCAGTACTTC. The chain recombines TRBV15 with TRBJ2-7, with 7 bases fitting TRBD2. The length of the CDR3 is 14 residues. Germline loops: CDR1 LNHNV, CDR2 YYDKDF (reference sequence). V dropped 1 base and J dropped 5; count of bases not matched to a gene: 5. The complete variable domain, with remaining parts taken from reference TRBV15 and TRBJ2-7, reads DAMVIQNPRYQVTQFGKPVTLSCSQTLNHNVMYWYQQKSSQAPKLLFHYYDKDFNNEADTPDNFQSRRPNTSFCFLDIRSPGLGDTAMYLCATSRGTRGDEQYFGPGTRLTVT.

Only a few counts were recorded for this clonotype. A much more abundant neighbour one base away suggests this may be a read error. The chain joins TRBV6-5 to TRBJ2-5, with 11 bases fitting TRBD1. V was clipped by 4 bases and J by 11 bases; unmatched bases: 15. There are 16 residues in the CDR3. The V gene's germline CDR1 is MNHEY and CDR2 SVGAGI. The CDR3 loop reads CASSWLPGQGGYKQYF. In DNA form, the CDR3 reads TGTGCCAGCAGTTGGCTGCCGGGACAGGGGGGCTACAAGCAGTACTTC.

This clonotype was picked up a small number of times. The DNA of the CDR3 is TGTGCCAGCAGCTTCTCAGGACGGGCGATGGAGCTGTTTTTT. Translated: CASSFSGRAMELFF. The chain combines TRBV7-9 with TRBJ2-2; D gene ambiguous. Germline V gives CDR1 SEHNR, CDR2 FQNEAQ (reference sequence). This CDR3 is built from 14 residues. V was shortened by 3 bases and J by 10 bases, with 15 bases between the two germline ends.

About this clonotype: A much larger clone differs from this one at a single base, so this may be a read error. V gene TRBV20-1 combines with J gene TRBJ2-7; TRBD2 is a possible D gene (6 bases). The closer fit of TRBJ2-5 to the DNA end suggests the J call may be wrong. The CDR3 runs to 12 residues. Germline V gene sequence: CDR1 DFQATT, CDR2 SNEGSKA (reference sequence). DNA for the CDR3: TGCAGTGTTAGGAGGGACTTAGAGACCCAGTACTTC. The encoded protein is CSVRRDLETQYF.

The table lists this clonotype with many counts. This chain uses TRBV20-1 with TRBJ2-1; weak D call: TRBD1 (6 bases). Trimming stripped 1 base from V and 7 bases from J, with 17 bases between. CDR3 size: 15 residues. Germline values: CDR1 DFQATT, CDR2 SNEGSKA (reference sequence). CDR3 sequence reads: CSARGGLPRVNEQFF. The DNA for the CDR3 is TGCAGTGCTAGAGGGGGGCTACCCAGAGTAAATGAGCAGTTCTTC.

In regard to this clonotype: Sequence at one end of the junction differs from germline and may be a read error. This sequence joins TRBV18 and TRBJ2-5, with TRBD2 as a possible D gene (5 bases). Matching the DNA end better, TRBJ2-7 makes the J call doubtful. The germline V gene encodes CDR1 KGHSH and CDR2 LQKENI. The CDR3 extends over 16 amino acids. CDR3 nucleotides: TGTGCCGGCTCACCACCGAGGGCAGGAGTAACCTACGAGCAGTACTTC. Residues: CAGSPPRAGVTYEQYF.